The 10 T cell receptor beta chains listed next were all sequenced from one sample in a study of blood T cell repertoires in COVID-19. Libraries were prepared by immunoSEQ multiplex PCR; TCRdb keeps only in-frame clonotypes and omits some of them. The data contain roughly 110,000 clones, 70% to 90% of them singletons. The sample taken for sequencing was peripheral blood. These receptors all stem from a man in his forties or fifties with active or convalescent COVID-19.

V is TRBV29-1 and J is TRBJ2-7; TRBD1 agrees at 7 bases. The germline gives CDR1 SQVTM, CDR2 ANQGSEA. The V segment lost 6 bases and the J segment 6 bases; nucleotides outside the gene matches: 11. The CDR3 is made up of 13 amino acids. CDR3 sequence: CSVPGPRGLEQYF. The CDR3 region has the DNA TGCAGCGTCCCAGGCCCTAGGGGGCTCGAGCAGTACTTC.

This rearrangement joins TRBV4-2 to TRBJ1-1; D is possibly TRBD1 (5 bases). The ends were cut back, 5 bases at V and 1 base at J, with 11 bases in the middle. Germline-derived CDR1 and CDR2 are LGHNA and YNFKEQ. The CDR3 loop spans 14 amino acids. As DNA, the CDR3 is TGTGCCAGCAGCTTTGGGGGGTCGAACACTGAAGCTTTCTTT. Translating gives CASSFGGSNTEAFF.

This clone was seen once. The chain joins TRBV28 to TRBJ2-7, with a weak D call TRBD1 (5 bases). This CDR3 contains 15 residues. V was pared by 2 bases and J by 4 bases, with 15 bases between. Looked up from germline, CDR1 is MDHEN and CDR2 is SYDVKM. This CDR3 reads CASSLGGGASYEQYF. CDR3 sequence (DNA): TGTGCCAGCAGTTTAGGTGGTGGGGCATCGTACGAGCAGTACTTC. The complete variable domain, with remaining parts taken from reference TRBV28 and TRBJ2-7, reads DVKVTQSSRYLVKRTGEKVFLECVQDMDHENMFWYRQDPGLGLRLIYFSYDVKMKEKGDIPEGYSVSREKKERFSLILESASTNQTSMYLCASSLGGGASYEQYFGPGTRLTVT.

The rearrangement joins TRBV28 to TRBJ2-7; 14 bases agree with TRBD2. With 7 bases clipped from V and 6 bases from J, the junction kept 5 bases outside the gene matches. Germline CDR1 reads MDHEN; CDR2 reads SYDVKM. The CDR3 is 14 amino acids. The CDR3 DNA follows: TGTGCCAGCATGGGGACTAGCGGGAGCGGCGAGCAGTACTTC. It encodes CASMGTSGSGEQYF. Full variable domain (missing parts from reference TRBV28 and TRBJ2-7): DVKVTQSSRYLVKRTGEKVFLECVQDMDHENMFWYRQDPGLGLRLIYFSYDVKMKEKGDIPEGYSVSREKKERFSLILESASTNQTSMYLCASMGTSGSGEQYFGPGTRLTVT.

The chain recombines TRBV10-3 with TRBJ2-2; the D gene is possibly TRBD2 (5 bases). The germline CDR1 and CDR2 sequences are ENHRY and SYGVKD. The V gene lost 4 bases and the J gene lost 5 bases, with 11 bases spanning the gap. This CDR3 spans 14 amino acids. The CDR3 coding sequence is TGTGCCATCAGTGGACGGGATTCTACCGGGGAGCTGTTTTTT. Amino acids: CAISGRDSTGELFF.

This clone appeared a single time. This sequence joins TRBV6-5 and TRBJ2-2, with D unresolved. Germline-derived CDR1 and CDR2 are MNHEY and SVGAGI. CDR3 length: 12 amino acids. V lost 8 bases, J lost 4 bases, and 8 bases lay in between. The CDR3 here is CASGQVTGELFF. As DNA, the CDR3 is TGTGCCAGCGGGCAGGTCACCGGGGAGCTGTTTTTT.

V and J are TRBV7-2 and TRBJ2-5; the D gene is possibly TRBD1 (6 bases). Trimming removed 11 bases at V and 5 bases at J, with 18 bases between. The CDR3 loop spans 13 amino acids. Germline V lookup: CDR1 SGHTA, CDR2 FQGNSA. In DNA, the CDR3 is TGTGCCTGCTCGGGACACCCTGGGGAGACCCAGTACTTC. Translation: CACSGHPGETQYF. Full variable domain (remainder filled in from reference TRBV7-2 and TRBJ2-5): GAGVSQSPSNKVTEKGKDVELRCDPISGHTALYWYRQSLGQGLEFLIYFQGNSAPDKSGLPSDRFSAERTGGSVSTLTIQRTQQEDSAVYLCACSGHPGETQYFGPGTRLLVL.

The gene calls are TRBV5-1 and TRBJ1-1; D call uncertain. Germline CDR1 SGHRS, CDR2 YFSETQ. Trimming shortened V by 0 bases and J by 0 bases, and 9 bases separated the two germline ends. The CDR3 runs 15 residues. CDR3 amino acids: CASSLGVVMNTEAFF. The CDR3 DNA follows: TGCGCCAGCAGCTTGGGCGTAGTCATGAACACTGAAGCTTTCTTT.

This clone was observed once. The chain joins TRBV5-1 to TRBJ2-1; TRBD2 aligns across 9 bases. CDR3 length: 16 residues. The V gene's germline CDR1 is SGHRS and CDR2 YFSETQ. J was trimmed by 3 bases and V by 0 bases; bases with no gene match: 4. The CDR3 coding sequence is TGCGCCAGCAGCTTGGAGCCTAGCGGGAACTACAATGAGCAGTTCTTC. Encoded protein: CASSLEPSGNYNEQFF.

The V gene is TRBV7-2, the J gene TRBJ2-1; the D is unclear. CDR1 and CDR2 from the germline V gene are SGHTA and FQGNSA. CDR3 length: 16 residues. The germline V and J ends were trimmed by 2 bases and 8 bases, with 19 bases remaining between them. Here the CDR3 reads CASSLNMPSPRDEQFF. The CDR3 region has the DNA TGTGCCAGCAGCTTAAATATGCCCTCTCCCCGGGATGAGCAGTTCTTC.